These 19 T cell receptor beta chains originate from one sample sequenced in a study of Ad26.COV2.S vaccination and SARS-CoV-2 variants. Treatment: some 20 received Ad26.COV2.S at low or high dose, single or two shots; 5 received placebo; per-sample allocation not given. Day 63 after the first vaccine or placebo injection was the time point for sampling. Sequencing was performed with immunoSEQ multiplex PCR; in TCRdb, only in-frame clones are kept and a portion is missing. The data contain roughly 300,000 clones, approximately 86% of them singletons. Sequenced material: peripheral blood, taken in a trial of Ad26.COV2.S vaccine versus placebo. These receptors all come from a person aged 18-65 years who received the Ad26.COV2.S COVID-19 vaccine or a placebo.

The chain combines TRBV11-2 with TRBJ2-7; D might be TRBD1 or TRBD2, each matching 7 bases. Germline V gene data show CDR1 as SGHAT and CDR2 as FQNNGV. CDR3 length equals 15 residues. Trimming took 4 bases from V and 0 from J, leaving 13 bases between them. CDR3 in DNA: TGTGCCAGCAGCTCCCAGGGGGAGGGCTCCTACGAGCAGTACTTC. It yields the protein CASSSQGEGSYEQYF. Variable domain in full (rest from reference TRBV11-2 and TRBJ2-7): EAGVAQSPRYKIIEKRQSVAFWCNPISGHATLYWYQQILGQGPKLLIQFQNNGVVDDSQLPKDRFSAERLKGVDSTLKIQPAKLEDSAVYLCASSSQGEGSYEQYFGPGTRLTVT.

This rearrangement joins TRBV5-5 to TRBJ2-7; D gene uncertain. Trimming took off 6 bases at V and 4 bases at J, with 14 bases between the two ends. CDR1 and CDR2 (germline): SGHKS, YYEKEE (reference sequence). The CDR3 loop spans 13 amino acids. CDR3 coding DNA: TGTGCCAGCACCTTTCGATTTGGGTACGAGCAGTACTTC. Residues: CASTFRFGYEQYF.

This CDR3 is CASSDVRGQLPYQPQHF. Written as DNA, the CDR3 is TGTGCCAGCAGTGACGTCAGAGGACAGCTTCCTTATCAGCCCCAGCATTTT. The chain is built from TRBV6-4 and TRBJ1-5; maybe TRBD1 (6 bases). Germline CDR1 MRHNA, CDR2 SNTAGT. Deletions cut 2 bases from V and 5 bases from J, with 19 bases between. This CDR3 contains 17 residues.

The chain links TRBV6-2 or TRBV6-3 to TRBJ2-2; 9 nucleotides match TRBD2. This CDR3 contains 20 residues. V lost 5 bases, J lost 2 bases, and 18 bases stayed unmatched. The V gene's germline CDR1 is MNHEY and CDR2 SVGEGT. The CDR3 DNA reads TGTGCCAGCAGTCAACTAGCGTTGGTTAGCGGGAGACACAACACCGGGGAGCTGTTTTTT. This gives the protein CASSQLALVSGRHNTGELFF.

The chain couples TRBV28 to TRBJ2-7; TRBD2 might be the D (6 bases). The CDR3 consists of 17 residues. Germline loops: CDR1 MDHEN, CDR2 SYDVKM. Trimming took 4 bases from V and 11 from J, leaving 30 bases between them. CDR3 in amino acids: CASSSIRKDGGTAKEYF. As DNA, the CDR3 is TGTGCCAGCAGTTCGATACGCAAAGACGGAGGGACCGCGAAGGAGTACTTC.

This chain connects TRBV28 to TRBJ1-5, with D unclear. Germline-derived CDR1 and CDR2 are MDHEN and SYDVKM. The CDR3 has 17 residues. V gave up 2 bases and J gave up 3 bases, with 17 bases separating them. The chain's CDR3 is CASSLLTSGSLNQPQHF. CDR3 nucleotides: TGTGCCAGCAGTTTACTCACCTCGGGGAGCCTCAATCAGCCCCAGCATTTT.

This clone has just a few counts. The CDR3 reads CASSLVGTGRTGELFF. In DNA, the CDR3 is TGTGCCAGCAGCTTAGTAGGGACAGGGCGCACCGGGGAGCTGTTTTTT. The chain is built from TRBV7-2 and TRBJ2-2; 9 bases match TRBD1. The V gene end was trimmed by 1 base and the J gene end by 4 bases; junction bases not matched to a gene: 4. Germline V gene data show CDR1 as SGHTA and CDR2 as FQGNSA. This CDR3 region has 16 residues.

This clone has a count of ten or more. This sequence joins TRBV2 and TRBJ1-6, with D possibly matching TRBD1 (6 bases). The CDR3 spans 14 residues. V was cut by 6 bases and J by 9 bases, with 15 bases left in between. CDR1 is SNHLY and CDR2 is FYNNEI in the germline V gene. CDR3 sequence (DNA): TGTGCCAGCAGCCCTAGGGTACAGGGTTCACCCCTCCACTTT. It encodes CASSPRVQGSPLHF.

This clone was detected only a few times. The gene calls are TRBV7-2 and TRBJ1-3; weak D call: TRBD1 (6 bases). The CDR3 consists of 16 residues. Germline V gives CDR1 SGHTA, CDR2 FQGNSA. V dropped 0 bases and J dropped 2 bases, with 11 bases sitting between them. DNA for the CDR3: TGTGCCAGCAGCTTAGCGGGCAGGGGAACTGGAAACACCATATATTTT. It codes for CASSLAGRGTGNTIYF.

The chain uses TRBV7-2 and TRBJ2-7, with TRBD2 matching over 11 bases. The germline CDR1 and CDR2 sequences are SGHTA and FQGNSA. This CDR3 has 16 residues. Losses at the gene ends were 1 base for V and 5 bases for J; bases not matched to a gene: 7. This CDR3 reads CASSLGPSGGKNEQYF. Here the CDR3 DNA reads TGTGCCAGCAGCTTAGGGCCTAGCGGGGGGAAGAACGAGCAGTACTTC.

The gene calls are TRBV19 and TRBJ2-1, with 8 bases matching TRBD1. This CDR3 comprises 16 residues. From germline, CDR1 is LNHDA and CDR2 SQIVND (reference sequence). The V segment lost 6 bases and the J segment 6 bases; nucleotides outside the gene matches: 13. In DNA, the CDR3 is TGTGCCAGTAGACCCGCAGGGGGCTCAATCTTCAATGAGCAGTTCTTC. It is translated as CASRPAGGSIFNEQFF.

The chain uses TRBV11-2 and TRBJ2-5; D is possibly TRBD2 (5 bases). Per the germline V gene, CDR1 is SGHAT and CDR2 is FQNNGV. Trimming cost V 0 bases and J 4 bases, with 6 bases left between them. The CDR3 is made up of 13 amino acids. The CDR3 sequence: CASSLDRGETQYF. In nucleotides, the CDR3 is TGTGCCAGCAGCTTAGATCGGGGAGAGACCCAGTACTTC.

This chain uses TRBV24-1 with TRBJ2-1; unclear D gene. Between the trimmed V and J ends, which lost 0 bases and 13 bases, there was a span of 9 bases. This CDR3 is built from 12 residues. Germline V CDR1 and CDR2: KGHDR, SFDVKD. This CDR3 is CATSDLTSLQFF. CDR3 coding DNA: TGTGCCACCAGTGATTTGACCAGTCTTCAGTTCTTC.

This chain joins TRBV7-6 and TRBJ2-5; 8 bases are shared with TRBD1. CDR1 is SGHVS and CDR2 is FNYEAQ in the germline V gene. Trimming removed 2 bases from V and 5 bases from J; junction bases left unmatched: 10. The CDR3 length is 16 residues. The CDR3 nucleotides read TGTGCCAGCAGCTTATTGACCCGGGACAGGTTCGAGACCCAGTACTTC. It is translated as CASSLLTRDRFETQYF.

This chain connects TRBV19 to TRBJ1-5; 10 nucleotides line up with TRBD1. The CDR3 sequence is 14 residues long. V dropped 5 bases and J dropped 5; count of bases not matched to a gene: 3. From germline, CDR1 is LNHDA and CDR2 SQIVND (reference sequence). This CDR3 reads CASSRTGGDQPQHF. In DNA, the CDR3 is TGTGCCAGTAGTCGGACAGGGGGGGATCAGCCCCAGCATTTT. The complete variable domain, with remaining parts taken from reference TRBV19 and TRBJ1-5, reads DGGITQSPKYLFRKEGQNVTLSCEQNLNHDAMYWYRQDPGQGLRLIYYSQIVNDFQKGDIAEGYSVSREKKESFPLTVTSAQKNPTAFYLCASSRTGGDQPQHFGDGTRLSIL.

The J gene is TRBJ2-5, the V gene TRBV11-2; 10 nucleotides align to TRBD1. V lost 5 bases to trimming and J lost 4 bases; unmatched junction nucleotides: 10. Germline V gene lookup returns CDR1 SGHAT and CDR2 FQNNGV. This CDR3 is built from 16 residues. The CDR3 nucleotides read TGTGCCAGCAGCGGGGGACAGGGGACAAGAGGAGAGACCCAGTACTTC. It is translated as CASSGGQGTRGETQYF.

This clone has more than one count but fewer than ten. The chain employs TRBV30 and TRBJ2-7; D is possibly TRBD2 (6 bases). Per the germline V gene, CDR1 is GTSNPN and CDR2 is SVGIG (reference sequence). Trimming cost V 5 bases and J 0 bases, with 11 bases left between them. The CDR3 runs to 13 residues. CDR3 in DNA: TGTGCCTGGGCTGCGGACTACTCCTACGAGCAGTACTTC. It specifies CAWAADYSYEQYF.

The V gene is TRBV12-3 or TRBV12-4, the J gene TRBJ2-7; possibly TRBD1 or TRBD2 for D (6 bases each). Trimming shortened V by 5 bases and J by 6 bases, and 14 bases separated the two germline ends. This CDR3 contains 13 residues. The CDR3 region is CASSPTKGGEQYF. The CDR3 DNA sequence: TGTGCCAGCAGTCCAACAAAGGGGGGCGAGCAGTACTTC.

The chain carries TRBV6-2 or TRBV6-3 and TRBJ1-1; unclear D gene. The CDR3 is 13 residues long. Germline CDR1 MNHEY, CDR2 SVGEGT. V shed 1 base and J shed 1 base, with 4 bases lying between them. CDR3 region: CASSYFQNTEAFF. In DNA, the CDR3 is TGTGCCAGCAGTTACTTCCAGAACACTGAAGCTTTCTTT.